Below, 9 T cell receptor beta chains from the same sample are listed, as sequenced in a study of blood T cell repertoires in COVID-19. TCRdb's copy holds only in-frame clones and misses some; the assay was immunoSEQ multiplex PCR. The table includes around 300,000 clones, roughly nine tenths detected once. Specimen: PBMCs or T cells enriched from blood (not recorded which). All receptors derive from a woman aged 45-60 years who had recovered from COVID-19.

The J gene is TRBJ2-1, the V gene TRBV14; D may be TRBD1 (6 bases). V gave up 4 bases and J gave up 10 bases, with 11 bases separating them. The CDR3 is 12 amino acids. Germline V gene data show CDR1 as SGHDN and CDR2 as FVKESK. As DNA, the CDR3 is TGTGCCAGCAGCCGCCGGGACACCGAGCAGTTCTTC. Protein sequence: CASSRRDTEQFF.

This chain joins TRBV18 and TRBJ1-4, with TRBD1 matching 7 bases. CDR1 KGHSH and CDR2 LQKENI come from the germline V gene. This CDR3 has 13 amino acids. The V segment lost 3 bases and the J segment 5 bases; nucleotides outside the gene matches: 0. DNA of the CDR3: TGTGCCAGCTCACCGGGACAGAATGAAAAACTGTTTTTT. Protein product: CASSPGQNEKLFF.

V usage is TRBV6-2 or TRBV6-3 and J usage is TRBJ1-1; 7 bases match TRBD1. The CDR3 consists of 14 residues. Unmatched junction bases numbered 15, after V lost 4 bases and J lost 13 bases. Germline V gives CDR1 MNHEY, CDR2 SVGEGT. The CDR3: CASSSTARQGGGFF. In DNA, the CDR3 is TGTGCCAGCAGTTCGACCGCGAGACAGGGTGGAGGTTTCTTT.

The CDR3 nucleotides read TGCGCCAGCAGCCGGGACAGGGCTACCGAGCAGTACTTC. Translated, it gives CASSRDRATEQYF. This chain links TRBV4-3 with TRBJ2-7, with 9 bases aligning to TRBD1. The CDR3 consists of 13 residues. V lost 4 bases and J lost 6; bases outside the gene matches: 4. Germline CDR1 LGHNA, CDR2 YSLEER.

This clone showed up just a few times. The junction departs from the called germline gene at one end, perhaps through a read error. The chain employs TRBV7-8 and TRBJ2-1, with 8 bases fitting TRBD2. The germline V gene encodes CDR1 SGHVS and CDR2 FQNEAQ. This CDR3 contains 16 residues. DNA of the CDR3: TGTGCCAGCAGCCCGCAGGGCGGCGGGAGGTTCGGCAGCGGTCTCTTC. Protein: CASSPQGGGRFGSGLF.

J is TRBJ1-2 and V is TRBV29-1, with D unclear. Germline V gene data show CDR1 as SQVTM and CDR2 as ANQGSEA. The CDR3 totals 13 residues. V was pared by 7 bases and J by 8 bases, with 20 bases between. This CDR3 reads CSAREGGAWGYTF. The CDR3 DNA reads TGCAGCGCCCGCGAGGGTGGAGCATGGGGCTACACCTTC.

CDR3 sequence: CARALTGNTEAFF. The CDR3 region has the DNA TGTGCCAGAGCCCTGACTGGGAACACTGAAGCTTTCTTT. The chain carries TRBV2 and TRBJ1-1; D not resolved. Germline assignment: CDR1 SNHLY and CDR2 FYNNEI. The CDR3 runs 13 residues. Deletions cut 9 bases from V and 1 base from J, with 12 bases between. Drawing the rest from reference TRBV2 and TRBJ1-1, the complete variable domain is EPEVTQTPSHQVTQMGQEVILRCVPISNHLYFYWYRQILGQKVEFLVSFYNNEISEKSEIFDDQFSVERPDGSNFTLKIRSTKLEDSAMYFCARALTGNTEAFFGQGTRLTVV.

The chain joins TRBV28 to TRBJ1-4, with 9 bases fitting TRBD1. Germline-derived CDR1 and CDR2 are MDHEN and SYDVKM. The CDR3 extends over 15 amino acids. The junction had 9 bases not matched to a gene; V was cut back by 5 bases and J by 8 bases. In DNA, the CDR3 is TGTGCCAGCAGTACGACAGGGGGAGGGCAGGAAAAACTGTTTTTT. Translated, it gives CASSTTGGGQEKLFF.

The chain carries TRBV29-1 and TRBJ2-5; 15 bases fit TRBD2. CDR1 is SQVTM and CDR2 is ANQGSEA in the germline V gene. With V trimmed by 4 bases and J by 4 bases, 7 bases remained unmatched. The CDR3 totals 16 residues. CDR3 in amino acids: CSVGSGLAGGGETQYF. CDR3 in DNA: TGCAGCGTTGGATCGGGACTAGCGGGAGGCGGAGAGACCCAGTACTTC.